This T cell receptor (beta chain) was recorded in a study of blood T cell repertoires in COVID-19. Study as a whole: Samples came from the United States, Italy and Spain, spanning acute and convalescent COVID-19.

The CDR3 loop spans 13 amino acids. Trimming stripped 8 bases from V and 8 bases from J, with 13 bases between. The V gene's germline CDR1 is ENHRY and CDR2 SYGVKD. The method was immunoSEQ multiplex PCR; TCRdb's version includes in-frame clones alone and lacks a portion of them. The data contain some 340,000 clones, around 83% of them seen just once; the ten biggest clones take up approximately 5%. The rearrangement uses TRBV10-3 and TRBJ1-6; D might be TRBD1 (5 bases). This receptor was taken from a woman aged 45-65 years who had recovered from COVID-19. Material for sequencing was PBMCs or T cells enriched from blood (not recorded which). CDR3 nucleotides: TGTGCCATCCAGGGTTCGGGTGATTCACCCCTCCACTTT. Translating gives CAIQGSGDSPLHF.